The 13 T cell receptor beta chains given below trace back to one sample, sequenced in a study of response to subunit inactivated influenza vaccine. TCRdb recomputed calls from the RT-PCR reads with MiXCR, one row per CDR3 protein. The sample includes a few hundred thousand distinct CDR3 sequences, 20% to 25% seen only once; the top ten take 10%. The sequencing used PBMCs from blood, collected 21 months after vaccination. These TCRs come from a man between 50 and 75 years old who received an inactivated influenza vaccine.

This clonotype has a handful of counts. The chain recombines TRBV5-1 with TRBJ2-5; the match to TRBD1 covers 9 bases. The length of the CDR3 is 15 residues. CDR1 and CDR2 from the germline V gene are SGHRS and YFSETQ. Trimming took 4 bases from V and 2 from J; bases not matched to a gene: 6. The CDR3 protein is CASSEGTGKQETQYF. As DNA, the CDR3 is TGCGCCAGCAGCGAAGGGACAGGGAAACAAGAGACCCAGTACTTC.

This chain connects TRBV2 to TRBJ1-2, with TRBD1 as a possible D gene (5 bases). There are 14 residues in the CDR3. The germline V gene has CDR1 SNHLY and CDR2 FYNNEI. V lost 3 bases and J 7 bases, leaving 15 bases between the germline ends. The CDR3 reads CASSEQGSPGGYTF. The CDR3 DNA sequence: TGTGCCAGCAGTGAGCAGGGATCTCCCGGTGGCTACACCTTC. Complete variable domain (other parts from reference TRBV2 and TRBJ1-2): EPEVTQTPSHQVTQMGQEVILRCVPISNHLYFYWYRQILGQKVEFLVSFYNNEISEKSEIFDDQFSVERPDGSNFTLKIRSTKLEDSAMYFCASSEQGSPGGYTFGSGTRLTVV.

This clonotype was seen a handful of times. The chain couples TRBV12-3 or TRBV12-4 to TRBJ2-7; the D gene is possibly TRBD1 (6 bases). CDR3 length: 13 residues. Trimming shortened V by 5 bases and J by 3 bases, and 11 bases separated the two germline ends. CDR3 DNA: TGTGCCAGCAGTAGGGACATCAGCTACGAGCAGTACTTC. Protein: CASSRDISYEQYF.

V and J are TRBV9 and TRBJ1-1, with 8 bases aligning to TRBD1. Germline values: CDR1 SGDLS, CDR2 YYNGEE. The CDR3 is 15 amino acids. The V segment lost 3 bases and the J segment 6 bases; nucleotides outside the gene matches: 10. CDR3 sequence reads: CASSARGQGASEAFF. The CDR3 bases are TGTGCCAGCAGCGCGAGGGGTCAGGGGGCGTCTGAAGCTTTCTTT.

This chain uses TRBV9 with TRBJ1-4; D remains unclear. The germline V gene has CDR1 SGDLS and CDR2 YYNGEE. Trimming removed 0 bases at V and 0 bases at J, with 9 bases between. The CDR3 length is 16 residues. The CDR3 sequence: CASSVAPHATNEKLFF. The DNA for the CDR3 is TGTGCCAGCAGCGTAGCGCCGCATGCAACTAATGAAAAACTGTTTTTT.

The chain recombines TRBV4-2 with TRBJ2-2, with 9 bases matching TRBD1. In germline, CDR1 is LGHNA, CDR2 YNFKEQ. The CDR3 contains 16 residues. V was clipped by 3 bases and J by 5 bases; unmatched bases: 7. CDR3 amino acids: CASSHQGQGRTGELFF. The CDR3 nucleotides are TGTGCCAGCAGCCATCAAGGACAGGGGAGGACCGGGGAGCTGTTTTTT.

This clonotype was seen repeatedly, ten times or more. CDR3 protein: CASSVGVSGGHTDTQYF. The DNA for the CDR3 is TGTGCCAGCAGCGTAGGGGTTTCGGGGGGGCACACAGATACGCAGTATTTT. The chain joins TRBV9 to TRBJ2-3; 8 bases line up with TRBD2. J gave up 2 bases and V 0 bases, and 8 bases lay outside the gene matches. Germline V gene sequence: CDR1 SGDLS, CDR2 YYNGEE. There are 17 residues in the CDR3.

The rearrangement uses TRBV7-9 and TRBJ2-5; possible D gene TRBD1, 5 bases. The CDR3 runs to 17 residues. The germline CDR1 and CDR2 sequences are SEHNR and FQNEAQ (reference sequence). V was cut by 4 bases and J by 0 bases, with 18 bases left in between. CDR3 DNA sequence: TGTGCCAGCAGCTGGGGCCGGGCAGAATTAAACCAAGAGACCCAGTACTTC. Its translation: CASSWGRAELNQETQYF.

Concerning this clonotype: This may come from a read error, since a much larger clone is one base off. The CDR3 protein is CASRRNRNSEAFF. The CDR3 DNA is TGTGCCAGCAGGCGGAACAGGAATTCTGAAGCTTTCTTT. This sequence joins TRBV6-1 and TRBJ1-1; perhaps TRBD1 as D (5 bases). CDR3 length equals 13 residues. CDR1 is MNHNS, CDR2 SASEGT, per germline. V was shortened by 6 bases and J by 6 bases, with 14 bases between the two germline ends.

The CDR3 bases are TGTGCCAGCAGCCAAGATAGGGACCGGAAATTGCCCCAGCATTTT. It is translated as CASSQDRDRKLPQHF. The chain joins TRBV4-2 to TRBJ1-5, with D perhaps TRBD1 (5 bases). CDR1 is LGHNA, CDR2 YNFKEQ, per germline. V was trimmed by 0 bases and J by 9 bases, leaving 15 bases between them. This CDR3 has 15 residues.

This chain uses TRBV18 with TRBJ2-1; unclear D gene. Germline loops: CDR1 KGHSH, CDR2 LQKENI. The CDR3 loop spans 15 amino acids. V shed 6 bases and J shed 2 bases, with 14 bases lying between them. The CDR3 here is CASSPSGVTYNEQFF. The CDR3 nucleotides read TGTGCCAGCTCGCCCAGTGGTGTGACCTACAATGAGCAGTTCTTC.

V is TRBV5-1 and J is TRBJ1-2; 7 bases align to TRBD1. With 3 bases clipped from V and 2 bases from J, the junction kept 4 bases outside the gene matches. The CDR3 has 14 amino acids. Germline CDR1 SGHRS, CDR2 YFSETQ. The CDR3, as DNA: TGCGCCAGCAGCTCCCAGGGGGGGAACTATGGCTACACCTTC. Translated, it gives CASSSQGGNYGYTF.

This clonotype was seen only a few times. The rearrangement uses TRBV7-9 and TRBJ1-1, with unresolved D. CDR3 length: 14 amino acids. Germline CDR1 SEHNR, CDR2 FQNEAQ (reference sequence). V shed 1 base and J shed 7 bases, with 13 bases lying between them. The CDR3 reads CASSLGAGTNEAFF. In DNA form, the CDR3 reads TGTGCCAGCAGCTTAGGGGCAGGCACAAATGAAGCTTTCTTT.